The 26 T cell receptor beta chains given below trace back to one sample, sequenced in a study of human T cells and chemical hapten exposure. Time point here: patch test 1, 2 weeks after DPC sensitization. As to treatment: therapeutic diphenylcyclopropenone sensitization with weekly scalp DPC. TCRdb passed the RACE reads through MiXCR, listing each CDR3 protein once. This repertoire shows approximately 77,000 distinct CDR3 sequences, about 7.5% found once; its top ten account for about 1.4%. This material consisted of whole blood, taken in connection with sensitization to the hapten diphenylcyclopropenone (DPC). These receptors all come from a woman aged 25 to 39 with alopecia areata. Some clones in this sample may be carry-over from other donors' samples.

The table lists this clonotype with many counts. V usage is TRBV5-4 and J usage is TRBJ1-3; D is possibly TRBD1 (5 bases). The CDR3 runs to 15 residues. CDR1 SGHNT and CDR2 YYREEE come from the germline V gene (reference sequence). V was trimmed by 4 bases and J by 0 bases, leaving 11 bases between them. The CDR3 DNA reads as TGTGCCAGCAGCCGGGACTTGAGCTCTGGAAACACCATATATTTT. Translation gives CASSRDLSSGNTIYF.

This chain connects TRBV15 to TRBJ1-5; D uncertain. Trimming took off 0 bases at V and 4 bases at J, with 7 bases between the two ends. Germline CDR1 reads LNHNV; CDR2 reads YYDKDF (reference sequence). The CDR3 extends over 14 amino acids. CDR3 loop: CATSREAANQPQHF. CDR3 bases: TGTGCCACCAGCAGAGAGGCGGCAAATCAGCCCCAGCATTTT.

Many counts were recorded for this clonotype. This chain links TRBV7-6 with TRBJ2-7, with D hard to call. The ends were cut back, 5 bases at V and 3 bases at J, with 14 bases in the middle. This CDR3 region has 14 residues. Germline-derived CDR1 and CDR2 are SGHVS and FNYEAQ. CDR3: CASSDHHRSYEQYF. CDR3 sequence (DNA): TGTGCCAGCAGCGACCACCACCGGAGCTACGAGCAGTACTTC.

This clonotype was counted at least ten times. The chain employs TRBV5-6 and TRBJ1-6; D not resolved. CDR3 length: 17 residues. Per germline, CDR1 SGHDT and CDR2 YYEEEE. V lost 0 bases and J lost 0, with 10 bases in between. The CDR3 sequence: CASSLAVGSSYNSPLHF. CDR3 bases: TGTGCCAGCAGCTTGGCTGTGGGGAGCTCCTATAATTCACCCCTCCACTTT.

At least ten counts were recorded for this clonotype. This chain links TRBV20-1 with TRBJ1-2; D gene unclear. The germline V gene encodes CDR1 DFQATT and CDR2 SNEGSKA (reference sequence). The CDR3 length is 13 residues. Trimming took off 0 bases at V and 8 bases at J, with 13 bases between the two ends. CDR3 sequence reads: CSAREGRTFGYTF. As DNA, the CDR3 is TGCAGTGCTAGAGAAGGGCGGACGTTCGGCTACACCTTC.

There are a few counts of this clonotype. The chain couples TRBV18 to TRBJ2-5; 11 bases map to TRBD2. V lost 5 bases, J lost 2 bases, and 4 bases stayed unmatched. CDR1 is KGHSH and CDR2 is LQKENI in the germline V gene. The CDR3 is 15 amino acids. CDR3 coding DNA: TGTGCCAGCTCATCGACTAGCGGGGCTCAAGAGACCCAGTACTTC. This translates into CASSSTSGAQETQYF.

The CDR3 coding sequence is TGCAGCGTTGTGGGTGCAGCAGAAGCTTTCTTT. Protein product: CSVVGAAEAFF. The rearrangement uses TRBV29-1 and TRBJ1-1; D ambiguous. Germline values: CDR1 SQVTM, CDR2 ANQGSEA. V was pared by 4 bases and J by 8 bases, with 11 bases between. The CDR3 contains 11 residues. Combining the CDR3 with reference TRBV29-1 and TRBJ1-1 gives the whole variable domain SAVISQKPSRDICQRGTSLTIQCQVDSQVTMMFWYRQQPGQSLTLIATANQGSEATYESGFVIDKFPISRPNLTFSTLTVSNMSPEDSSIYLCSVVGAAEAFFGQGTRLTVV.

This clonotype was detected ten times or more. The V gene is TRBV5-1, the J gene TRBJ1-5; D unresolved. The V and J ends lost 0 bases and 5 bases respectively, with 12 bases between them. The CDR3 extends over 15 amino acids. Germline CDR1 is SGHRS and CDR2 is YFSETQ. CDR3 nucleotides: TGCGCCAGCAGCTTGGGTTGGGCATCCGATCAGCCCCAGCATTTT. It yields the protein CASSLGWASDQPQHF.

This clonotype turned up a few times. The V call is TRBV2, the J call TRBJ1-2; TRBD1 is a possible D gene (5 bases). Germline CDR1 reads SNHLY; CDR2 reads FYNNEI. V lost 6 bases and J lost 8, with 10 bases in between. This CDR3 region has 11 residues. The CDR3 DNA reads as TGTGCCAGCAGGGAAACAGGCGGCTACACCTTC. It is translated as CASRETGGYTF.

There are a few counts of this clonotype. The V gene is TRBV20-1, the J gene TRBJ1-1; weak D call: TRBD1 (5 bases). V lost 0 bases to trimming and J lost 5 bases, with 22 bases between them. Germline values: CDR1 DFQATT, CDR2 SNEGSKA (reference sequence). CDR3 length equals 17 residues. Here the CDR3 reads CSARDPNGPQGGTEAFF. The CDR3 DNA sequence: TGCAGTGCTAGAGATCCTAATGGACCCCAGGGAGGGACTGAAGCTTTCTTT.

This clonotype was recorded at least ten times. V usage is TRBV20-1 and J usage is TRBJ2-4; D is uncertain. Trimming cost V 3 bases and J 0 bases, with 9 bases left between them. The CDR3 has 14 amino acids. CDR1 DFQATT and CDR2 SNEGSKA come from the germline V gene (reference sequence). The CDR3 loop reads CSASPDLAKNIQYF. The CDR3 DNA is TGCAGTGCTAGCCCGGATCTAGCCAAAAACATTCAGTACTTC.

The chain is built from TRBV7-9 and TRBJ1-1; the D gene is possibly TRBD1 (5 bases). CDR3 length: 15 residues. Trimming pared 5 bases from V and 5 bases from J, leaving 18 bases between. CDR1 and CDR2 (germline): SEHNR, FQNEAQ (reference sequence). The CDR3 bases are TGTGCCAGCAGCGGACCAGGGACGGTAGGGACTGAAGCTTTCTTT. Protein product: CASSGPGTVGTEAFF.

In regard to this clonotype: With a much larger clone just one base away, this may be a read error. The V and J genes are TRBV20-1 and TRBJ2-7, with a weak D call TRBD1 (5 bases). Germline V gene lookup returns CDR1 DFQATT and CDR2 SNEGSKA (reference sequence). This CDR3 contains 13 residues. The V end lost 0 bases, the J end lost 5 bases, and 11 bases lay between the germline ends. CDR3 amino acids: CSAREGRGNEQYF. DNA for the CDR3: TGCAGTGCTAGAGAGGGAAGGGGCAACGAGCAGTACTTC.

This clonotype was seen at least ten times. The gene calls are TRBV29-1 and TRBJ1-2, with 7 bases aligning to TRBD1. V was pared by 6 bases and J by 6 bases, with 1 base of the junction left unmatched. Germline CDR1 and CDR2: SQVTM and ANQGSEA. The CDR3 length is 10 residues. The CDR3, as DNA: TGCAGCGTGACAGGGAATGGCTACACCTTC. Its translation: CSVTGNGYTF.

V and J are TRBV6-1 and TRBJ1-4, with unresolved D. The CDR3 has 12 residues. Looked up from germline, CDR1 is MNHNS and CDR2 is SASEGT. V lost 5 bases and J 14 bases, leaving 15 bases between the germline ends. Here the CDR3 reads CASSRLDLTLFF. CDR3 in DNA: TGTGCCAGCAGTAGGTTGGACCTCACGCTGTTTTTT.

CDR3 loop: CASSFELQETEAFF. The DNA of the CDR3 is TGTGCCAGCAGCTTCGAACTACAGGAGACTGAAGCTTTCTTT. V is TRBV7-9 and J is TRBJ1-1; tentatively, D is TRBD1 (5 bases). Germline V CDR1 and CDR2: SEHNR, FQNEAQ (reference sequence). This CDR3 has 14 residues. V gave up 3 bases and J gave up 5 bases, with 13 bases separating them. The complete variable domain, with remaining parts taken from reference TRBV7-9 and TRBJ1-1, reads DTGVSQNPRHKITKRGQNVTFRCDPISEHNRLYWYRQTLGQGPEFLTYFQNEAQLEKSRLLSDRFSAERPKGSFSTLEIQRTEQGDSAMYLCASSFELQETEAFFGQGTRLTVV.

The chain links TRBV10-3 to TRBJ2-3; D is ambiguous. The CDR3 is 14 amino acids. CDR1 and CDR2 (germline): ENHRY, SYGVKD. The V end was cut by 3 bases, the J end by 2 bases, with 9 bases between. In DNA, the CDR3 is TGTGCCATCAGTGAAAGGGCAGACACAGATACGCAGTATTTT. This translates into CAISERADTDTQYF.

Many counts were recorded for this clonotype. The chain employs TRBV7-9 and TRBJ1-5; no clear D. This CDR3 comprises 12 residues. Trimming took off 5 bases at V and 7 bases at J, with 9 bases between the two ends. The germline CDR1 and CDR2 sequences are SEHNR and FQNEAQ (reference sequence). The CDR3 sequence is CASSQNQQPQHF. The CDR3 bases are TGTGCCAGCAGCCAAAACCAGCAGCCCCAGCATTTT.

The CDR3, as DNA: TGTGCCAGCAGTGAAAACCCAGCAGGAAAGGGACTGGAGGGAAAACTGTTTTTT. Residues: CASSENPAGKGLEGKLFF. The chain combines TRBV6-1 with TRBJ1-4; perhaps TRBD1 as D (5 bases). Trimming removed 2 bases from V and 10 bases from J, with 26 bases in between. Germline CDR1 is MNHNS and CDR2 is SASEGT. There are 18 residues in the CDR3.

The chain uses TRBV5-6 and TRBJ2-2; 8 bases are a match to TRBD1. The CDR3 spans 16 residues. The V segment lost 5 bases and the J segment 0 bases; nucleotides outside the gene matches: 6. Germline V gene sequence: CDR1 SGHDT, CDR2 YYEEEE. This CDR3 is CASRDYRGTNTGELFF. The CDR3 DNA is TGTGCCAGCAGAGATTACAGGGGGACGAACACCGGGGAGCTGTTTTTT.

This clonotype has at least ten counts. The CDR3 nucleotides read TGTGCCAGCTCACCAGTGTGGGGTGCGGACGCCCTAGCCAAAAACATTCAGTACTTC. This encodes CASSPVWGADALAKNIQYF. This chain joins TRBV18 and TRBJ2-4; no clear D gene. CDR3 length equals 19 residues. Looked up from germline, CDR1 is KGHSH and CDR2 is LQKENI. V was clipped by 2 bases and J by 0 bases, with 20 bases between them.

This clonotype was counted ten times or more. The gene calls are TRBV6-4 and TRBJ2-1; D ambiguous. Trimming pared 0 bases from V and 6 bases from J, leaving 9 bases between. The length of the CDR3 is 14 residues. Germline-derived CDR1 and CDR2 are MRHNA and SNTAGT. The DNA of the CDR3 is TGTGCCAGCAGTGACTCGGAAGAAGGCAATGAGCAGTTCTTC. Amino acids: CASSDSEEGNEQFF.

There are many counts of this clonotype. The V and J genes are TRBV6-5 and TRBJ1-3; TRBD1 agrees at 9 bases. J gave up 0 bases and V 11 bases, and 14 bases lay outside the gene matches. CDR3 size: 17 residues. Germline CDR1 MNHEY, CDR2 SVGAGI. CDR3 in DNA: TGTGCCGGCACCGGACAGGGGAACCTCTTCTCTGGAAACACCATATATTTT. It specifies CAGTGQGNLFSGNTIYF.

This clonotype showed up many times. The V and J genes are TRBV6-5 and TRBJ1-1; 7 nucleotides match TRBD1. The CDR3 sequence is 16 residues long. The ends lost 5 bases at V and 3 bases at J; junction bases unmatched: 12. Germline CDR1 MNHEY, CDR2 SVGAGI. Here the CDR3 DNA reads TGTGCCAGCAGTAGCCGGGACAGCCATGTGTACACTGAAGCTTTCTTT. It encodes CASSSRDSHVYTEAFF.

This clonotype occurred many times. This chain links TRBV12-3 or TRBV12-4 with TRBJ2-2, with 9 bases lining up with TRBD1. J lost 6 bases, V lost 3 bases, and 11 bases had no gene match. CDR3 length: 17 residues. The CDR3 loop reads CASSFLPGQGSAGELFF. Written as DNA, the CDR3 is TGTGCCAGCAGTTTTTTACCGGGACAGGGATCGGCCGGGGAGCTGTTTTTT.

This clonotype has just one count. A much bigger clone sits one base away, suggesting this may be a read error. The chain couples TRBV5-1 to TRBJ1-2; D is ambiguous. CDR1 and CDR2 (germline): SGHRS, YFSETQ. CDR3 length: 13 amino acids. The V and J ends lost 3 bases and 6 bases respectively, with 12 bases between them. This chain's CDR3 is CASSWVGENGYTF. The DNA for the CDR3 is TGCGCCAGCAGCTGGGTTGGGGAGAATGGCTACACCTTC.